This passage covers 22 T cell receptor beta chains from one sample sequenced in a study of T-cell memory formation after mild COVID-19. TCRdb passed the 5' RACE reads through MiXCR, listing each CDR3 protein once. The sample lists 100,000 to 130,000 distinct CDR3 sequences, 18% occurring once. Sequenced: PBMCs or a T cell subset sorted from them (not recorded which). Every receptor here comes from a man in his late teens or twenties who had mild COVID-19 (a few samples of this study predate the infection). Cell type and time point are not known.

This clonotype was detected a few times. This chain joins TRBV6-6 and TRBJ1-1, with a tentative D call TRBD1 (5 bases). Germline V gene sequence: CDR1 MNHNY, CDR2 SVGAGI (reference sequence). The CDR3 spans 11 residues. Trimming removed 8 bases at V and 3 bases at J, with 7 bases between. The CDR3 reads CASGTDTEAFF. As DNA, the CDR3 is TGTGCCAGCGGGACGGACACTGAAGCTTTCTTT.

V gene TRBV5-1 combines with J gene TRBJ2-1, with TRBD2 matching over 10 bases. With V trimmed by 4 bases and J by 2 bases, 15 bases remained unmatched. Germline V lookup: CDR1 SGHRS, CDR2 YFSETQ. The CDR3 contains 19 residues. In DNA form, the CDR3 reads TGCGCCAGCAGCCTACTTCCCGGGACTAGCGATTTCGCCTACAATGAGCAGTTCTTC. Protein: CASSLLPGTSDFAYNEQFF.

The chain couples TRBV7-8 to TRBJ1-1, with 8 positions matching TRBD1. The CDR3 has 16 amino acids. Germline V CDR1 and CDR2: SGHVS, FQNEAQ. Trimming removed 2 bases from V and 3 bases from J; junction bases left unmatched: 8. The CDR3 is CASSLNRTGFHTEAFF. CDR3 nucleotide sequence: TGTGCCAGCAGCTTAAATCGGACAGGGTTTCACACTGAAGCTTTCTTT. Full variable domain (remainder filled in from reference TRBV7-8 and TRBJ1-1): GAGVSQSPRYKVAKRGQDVALRCDPISGHVSLFWYQQALGQGPEFLTYFQNEAQLDKSGLPSDRFFAERPEGSVSTLKIQRTQQEDSAVYLCASSLNRTGFHTEAFFGQGTRLTVV.

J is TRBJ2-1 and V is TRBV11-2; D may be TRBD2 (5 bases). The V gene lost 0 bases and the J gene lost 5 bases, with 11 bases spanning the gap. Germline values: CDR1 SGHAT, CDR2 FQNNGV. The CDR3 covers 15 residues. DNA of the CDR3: TGTGCCAGCAGCTTAGATCGGGGTCCAAACAATGAGCAGTTCTTC. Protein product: CASSLDRGPNNEQFF.

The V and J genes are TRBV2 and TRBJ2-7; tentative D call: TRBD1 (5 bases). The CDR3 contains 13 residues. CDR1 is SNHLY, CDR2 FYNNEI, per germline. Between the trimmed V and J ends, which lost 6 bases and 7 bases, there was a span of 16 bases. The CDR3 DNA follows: TGTGCCAGCAGCGGAACAGGCGTCGGAGAGCAGTACTTC. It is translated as CASSGTGVGEQYF. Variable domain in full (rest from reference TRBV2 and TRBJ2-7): EPEVTQTPSHQVTQMGQEVILRCVPISNHLYFYWYRQILGQKVEFLVSFYNNEISEKSEIFDDQFSVERPDGSNFTLKIRSTKLEDSAMYFCASSGTGVGEQYFGPGTRLTVT.

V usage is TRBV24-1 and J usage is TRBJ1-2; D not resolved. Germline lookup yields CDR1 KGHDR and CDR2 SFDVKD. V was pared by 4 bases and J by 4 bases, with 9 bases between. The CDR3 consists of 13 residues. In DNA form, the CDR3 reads TGTGCCACCAGTGACCCCAGGACCTATGGCTACACCTTC. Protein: CATSDPRTYGYTF.

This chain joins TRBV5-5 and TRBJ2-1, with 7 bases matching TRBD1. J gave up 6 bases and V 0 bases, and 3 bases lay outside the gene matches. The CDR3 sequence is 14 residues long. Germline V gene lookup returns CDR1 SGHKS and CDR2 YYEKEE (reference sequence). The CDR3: CASSLGAGGNEQFF. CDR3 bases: TGTGCCAGCAGCTTGGGGGCAGGGGGCAATGAGCAGTTCTTC.

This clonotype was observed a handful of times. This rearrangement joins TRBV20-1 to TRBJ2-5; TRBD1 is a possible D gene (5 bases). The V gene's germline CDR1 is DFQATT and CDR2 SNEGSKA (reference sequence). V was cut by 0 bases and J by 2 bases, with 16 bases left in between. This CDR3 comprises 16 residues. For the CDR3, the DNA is TGCAGTGCTAGAGATACGGGCATTGGGGCGCAAGAGACCCAGTACTTC. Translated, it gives CSARDTGIGAQETQYF.

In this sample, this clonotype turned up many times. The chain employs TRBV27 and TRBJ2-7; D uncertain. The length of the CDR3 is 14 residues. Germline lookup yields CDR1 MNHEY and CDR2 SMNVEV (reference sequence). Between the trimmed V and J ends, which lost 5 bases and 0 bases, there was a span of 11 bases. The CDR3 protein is CASSPAPSSYEQYV. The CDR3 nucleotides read TGTGCCAGCAGTCCAGCGCCCAGCTCCTACGAGCAGTACGTC.

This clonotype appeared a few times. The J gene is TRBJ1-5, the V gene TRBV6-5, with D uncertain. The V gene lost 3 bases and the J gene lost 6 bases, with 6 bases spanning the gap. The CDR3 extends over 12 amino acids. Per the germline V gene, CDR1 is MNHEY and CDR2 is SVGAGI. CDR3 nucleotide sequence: TGTGCCAGCAGTTATCTAGGTCAGCCCCAGCATTTT. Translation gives CASSYLGQPQHF.

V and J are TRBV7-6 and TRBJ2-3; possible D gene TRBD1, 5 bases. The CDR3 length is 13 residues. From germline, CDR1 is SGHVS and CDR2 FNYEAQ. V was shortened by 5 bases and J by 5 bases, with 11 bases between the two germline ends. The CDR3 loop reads CASSVRQGDTQYF. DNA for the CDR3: TGTGCCAGCAGCGTACGGCAGGGAGATACGCAGTATTTT.

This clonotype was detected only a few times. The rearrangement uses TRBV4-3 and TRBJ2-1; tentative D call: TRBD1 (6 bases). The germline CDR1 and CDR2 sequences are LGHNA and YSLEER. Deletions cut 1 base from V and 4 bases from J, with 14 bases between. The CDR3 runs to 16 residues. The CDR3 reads CASSQAKGRGYNEQFF. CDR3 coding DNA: TGCGCCAGCAGCCAAGCAAAGGGCAGGGGATACAATGAGCAGTTCTTC.

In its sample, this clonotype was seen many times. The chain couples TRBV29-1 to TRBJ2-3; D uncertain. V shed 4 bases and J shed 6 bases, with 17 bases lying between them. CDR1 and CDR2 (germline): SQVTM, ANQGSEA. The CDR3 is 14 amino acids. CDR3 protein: CSVALLARWDTQYF. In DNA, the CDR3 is TGCAGCGTTGCCCTTTTAGCTAGGTGGGATACGCAGTATTTT.

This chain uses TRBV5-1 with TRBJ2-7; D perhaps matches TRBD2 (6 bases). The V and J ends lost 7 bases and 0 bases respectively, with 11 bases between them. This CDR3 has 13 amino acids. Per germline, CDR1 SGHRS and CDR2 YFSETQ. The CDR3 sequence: CASRDWSSYEQYF. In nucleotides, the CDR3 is TGCGCCAGCCGGGACTGGAGCTCCTACGAGCAGTACTTC.

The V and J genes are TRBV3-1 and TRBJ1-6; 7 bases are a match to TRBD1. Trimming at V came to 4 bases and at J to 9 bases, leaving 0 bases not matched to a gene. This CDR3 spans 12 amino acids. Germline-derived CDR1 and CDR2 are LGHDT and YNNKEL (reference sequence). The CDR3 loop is CASSRQGSPLHF. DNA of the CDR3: TGTGCCAGCAGCCGACAGGGTTCACCCCTCCACTTT.

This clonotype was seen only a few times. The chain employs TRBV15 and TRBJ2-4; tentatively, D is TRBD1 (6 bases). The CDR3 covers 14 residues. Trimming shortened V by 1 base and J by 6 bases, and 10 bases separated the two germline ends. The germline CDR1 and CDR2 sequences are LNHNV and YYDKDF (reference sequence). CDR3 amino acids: CATSRVKDRNIQYF. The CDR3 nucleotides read TGTGCCACCAGCAGAGTTAAGGACAGAAACATTCAGTACTTC.

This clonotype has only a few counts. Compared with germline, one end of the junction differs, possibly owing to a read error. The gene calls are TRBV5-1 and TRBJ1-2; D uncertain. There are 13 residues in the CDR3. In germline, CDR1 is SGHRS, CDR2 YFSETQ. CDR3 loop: CASSLDPDYGYTF. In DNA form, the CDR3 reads TGCGCCAGCAGTTTGGACCCAGACTATGGCTACACCTTC.

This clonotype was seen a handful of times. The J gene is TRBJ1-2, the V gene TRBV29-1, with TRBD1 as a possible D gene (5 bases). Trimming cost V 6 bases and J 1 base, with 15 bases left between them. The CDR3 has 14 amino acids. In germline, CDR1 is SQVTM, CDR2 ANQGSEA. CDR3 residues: CSVDGTNDNYGYTF. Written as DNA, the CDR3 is TGCAGCGTGGATGGGACGAACGATAACTATGGCTACACCTTC.

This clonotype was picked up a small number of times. The CDR3 region has the DNA TGTGCCAGCAGCCAACAAGCTAGCGGGGGGTACAATGAGCAGTTCTTC. Its protein is CASSQQASGGYNEQFF. The chain joins TRBV7-6 to TRBJ2-1, with 11 nucleotides matching TRBD2. Germline trimming cut 5 bases from V and 4 bases from J; bases unmatched to any gene: 7. The CDR3 loop spans 16 amino acids. Germline CDR1 SGHVS, CDR2 FNYEAQ.

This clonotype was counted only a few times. This CDR3 reads CASSTQGRAGELFF. DNA for the CDR3: TGTGCCAGCAGTACCCAGGGGCGCGCCGGGGAGCTGTTTTTT. The V and J genes are TRBV12-3 or TRBV12-4 and TRBJ2-2, with D possibly being TRBD1 (6 bases). The germline V and J ends were trimmed by 5 bases and 6 bases, with 13 bases remaining between them. The CDR3 has 14 amino acids.

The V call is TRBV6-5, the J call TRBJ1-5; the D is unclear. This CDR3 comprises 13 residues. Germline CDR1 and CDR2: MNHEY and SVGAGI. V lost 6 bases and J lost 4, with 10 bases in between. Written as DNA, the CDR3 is TGTGCCAGCAGGAGGGTTAGTAATCAGCCCCAGCATTTT. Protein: CASRRVSNQPQHF.

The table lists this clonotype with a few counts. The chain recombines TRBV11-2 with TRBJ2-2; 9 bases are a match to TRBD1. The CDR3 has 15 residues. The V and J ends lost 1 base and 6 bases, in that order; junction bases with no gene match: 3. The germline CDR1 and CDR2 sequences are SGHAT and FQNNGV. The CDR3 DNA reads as TGTGCCAGCAGCTTAGTAACAGGGGGCGCCGGGGAGCTGTTTTTT. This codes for CASSLVTGGAGELFF.